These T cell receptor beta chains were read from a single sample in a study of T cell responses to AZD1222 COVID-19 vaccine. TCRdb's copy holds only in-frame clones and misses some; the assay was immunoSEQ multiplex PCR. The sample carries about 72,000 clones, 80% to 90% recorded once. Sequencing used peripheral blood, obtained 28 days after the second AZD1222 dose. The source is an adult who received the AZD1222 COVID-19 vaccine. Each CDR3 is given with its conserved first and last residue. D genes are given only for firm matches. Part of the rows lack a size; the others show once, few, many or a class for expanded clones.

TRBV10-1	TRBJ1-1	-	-	TGCGCCAGCAGTCTTCAGATGAACACTGAAGCTTTCTTT	CASSLQMNTEAFF
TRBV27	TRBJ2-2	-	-	TGTGCCAGCAGTTTAGTGTTTTTT	CASSLVFF
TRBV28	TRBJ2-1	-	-	TGTGCCAGCAGTTTAATTAGCGACATTAACAATGAGCAGTTCTTC	CASSLISDINNEQFF
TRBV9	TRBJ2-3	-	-	TGTGCCAGCAGCGTCGGAACAGTTAGCACAGATACGCAGTATTTT	CASSVGTVSTDTQYF
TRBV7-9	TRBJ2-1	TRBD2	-	TGTGCCAGCAGCTTCGAAAGGACTAGCGGGTACAATGAGCAGTTCTTC	CASSFERTSGYNEQFF
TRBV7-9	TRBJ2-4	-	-	TGTGCCAGCAGTTCTAGAGCGGCGCTAGCCAAAAACATTCAGTACTTC	CASSSRAALAKNIQYF
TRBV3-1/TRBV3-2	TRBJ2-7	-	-	TGTGCCAGCCGCCTGACTAGTACTTCCTACGAGCAGTACTTC	CASRLTSTSYEQYF
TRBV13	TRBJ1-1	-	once	TGTGCCAGCAGCTTAGGCAGACAGCGTGAAGCTTTCTTT	CASSLGRQREAFF
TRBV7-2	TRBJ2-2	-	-	TGTGCCAGCAGCTTGATAGCGGTTACGGCCGGGGAGCTGTTTTTT	CASSLIAVTAGELFF
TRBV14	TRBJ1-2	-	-	TGTGCCAGCAGCCAAGCCGTCCCCAAACAGGGCCGTAGACCTAACTATGGCTACACCTTC	CASSQAVPKQGRRPNYGYTF
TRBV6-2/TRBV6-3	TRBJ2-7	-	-	TGTGCCAGCAGTTACTCGGTGGGGCGCTACGAGCAGTACTTC	CASSYSVGRYEQYF
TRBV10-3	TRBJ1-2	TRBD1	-	TGTGCCATCAGTGCCCTCGACAGGGGGGGGGATGGCTACACCTTC	CAISALDRGGDGYTF
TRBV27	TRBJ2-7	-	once	TGTGCCAGCAGTTCCGGGACTCTCTCTACTATGGGGCAGTACTTC	CASSSGTLSTMGQYF
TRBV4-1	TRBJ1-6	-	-	TGCGCCAGCAGCCAAGATCCTACCTTCCGGACAGCCAATTCACCCCTCCACTTT	CASSQDPTFRTANSPLHF
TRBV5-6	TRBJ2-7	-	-	TGTGCCAGCAGCTTGAACCACGAGCAGTACTTC	CASSLNHEQYF
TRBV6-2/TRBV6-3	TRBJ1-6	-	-	TGTGCCAGCAGCCTTGAGAAGGGCACCCTCCACTTT	CASSLEKGTLHF